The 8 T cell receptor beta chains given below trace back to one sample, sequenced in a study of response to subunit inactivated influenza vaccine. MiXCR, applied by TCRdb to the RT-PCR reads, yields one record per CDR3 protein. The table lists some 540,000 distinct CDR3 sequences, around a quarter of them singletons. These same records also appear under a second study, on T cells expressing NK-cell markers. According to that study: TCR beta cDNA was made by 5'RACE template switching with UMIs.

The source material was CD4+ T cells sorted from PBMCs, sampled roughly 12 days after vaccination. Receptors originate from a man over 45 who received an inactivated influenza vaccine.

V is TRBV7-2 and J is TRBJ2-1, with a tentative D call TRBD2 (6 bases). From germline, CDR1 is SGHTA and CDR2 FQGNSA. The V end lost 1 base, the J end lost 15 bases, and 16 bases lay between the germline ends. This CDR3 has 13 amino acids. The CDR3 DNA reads TGTGCCAGCAGCTTAGATCCCCTAGCGCCCAGGTTCTTC. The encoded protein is CASSLDPLAPRFF.

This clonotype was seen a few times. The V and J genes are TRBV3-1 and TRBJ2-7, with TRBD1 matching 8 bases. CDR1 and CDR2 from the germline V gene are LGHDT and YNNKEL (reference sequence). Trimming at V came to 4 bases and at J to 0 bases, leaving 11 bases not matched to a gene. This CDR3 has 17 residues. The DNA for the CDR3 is TGTGCCAGCAGCCTCCTCTTCCAGGGGGCGAGCTCCTACGAGCAGTACTTC. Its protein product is CASSLLFQGASSYEQYF.

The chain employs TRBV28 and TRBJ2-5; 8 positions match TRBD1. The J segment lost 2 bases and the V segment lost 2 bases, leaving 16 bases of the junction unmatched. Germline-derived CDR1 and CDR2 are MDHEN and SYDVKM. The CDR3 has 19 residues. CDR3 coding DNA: TGTGCCAGCAGTTTAACCTATTCGGCCTTACAGGGGGAGCAAGAGACCCAGTACTTC. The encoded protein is CASSLTYSALQGEQETQYF.

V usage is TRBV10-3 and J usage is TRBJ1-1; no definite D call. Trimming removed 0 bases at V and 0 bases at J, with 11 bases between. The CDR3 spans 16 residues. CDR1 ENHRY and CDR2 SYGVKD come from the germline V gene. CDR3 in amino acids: CAISESVRAMNTEAFF. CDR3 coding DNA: TGTGCCATCAGTGAGTCGGTGAGAGCCATGAACACTGAAGCTTTCTTT.

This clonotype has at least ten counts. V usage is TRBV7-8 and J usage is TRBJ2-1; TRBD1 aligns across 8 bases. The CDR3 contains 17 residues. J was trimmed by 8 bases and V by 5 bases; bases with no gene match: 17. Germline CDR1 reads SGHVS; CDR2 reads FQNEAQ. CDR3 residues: CASSINGLDRGFDEQFF. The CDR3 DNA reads TGTGCCAGCAGCATAAATGGCCTTGACAGGGGCTTCGATGAGCAGTTCTTC.

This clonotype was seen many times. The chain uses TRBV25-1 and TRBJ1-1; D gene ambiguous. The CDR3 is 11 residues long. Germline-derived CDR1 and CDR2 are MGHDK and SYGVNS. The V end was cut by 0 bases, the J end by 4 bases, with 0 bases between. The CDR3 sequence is CASSEYTEAFF. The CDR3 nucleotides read TGTGCCAGCAGTGAATACACTGAAGCTTTCTTT.

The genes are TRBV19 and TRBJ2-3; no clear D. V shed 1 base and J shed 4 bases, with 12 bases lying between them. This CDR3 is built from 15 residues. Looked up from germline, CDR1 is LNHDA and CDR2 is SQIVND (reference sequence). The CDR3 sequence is CASSIVGEVSDTQYF. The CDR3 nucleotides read TGTGCCAGTAGTATAGTAGGTGAGGTGTCAGATACGCAGTATTTT.

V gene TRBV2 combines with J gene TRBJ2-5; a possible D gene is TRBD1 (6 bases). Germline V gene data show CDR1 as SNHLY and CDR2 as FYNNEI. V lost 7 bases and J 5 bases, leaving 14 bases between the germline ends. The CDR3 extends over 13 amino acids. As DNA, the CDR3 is TGTGCCAGCAATGGACAGTTGGGCGAGACCCAGTACTTC. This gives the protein CASNGQLGETQYF.